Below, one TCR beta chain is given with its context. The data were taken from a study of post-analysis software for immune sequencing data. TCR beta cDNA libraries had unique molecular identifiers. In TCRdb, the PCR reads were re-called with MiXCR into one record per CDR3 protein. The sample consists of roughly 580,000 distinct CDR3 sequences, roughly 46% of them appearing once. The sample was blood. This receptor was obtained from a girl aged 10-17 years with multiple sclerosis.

CDR3 bases: TGTGCCAGCAGCGCCAGGTCCGCGGGCTATGGCTACACCTTC. It codes for CASSARSAGYGYTF. The V and J genes are TRBV9 and TRBJ1-2, with D uncertain. Germline CDR1 reads SGDLS; CDR2 reads YYNGEE. V was clipped by 3 bases and J by 4 bases, with 13 bases between them. The CDR3 spans 14 residues. Supplemented by reference TRBV9 and TRBJ1-2, the full variable domain reads DSGVTQTPKHLITATGQRVTLRCSPRSGDLSVYWYQQSLDQGLQFLIQYYNGEERAKGNILERFSAQQFPDLHSELNLSSLELGDSALYFCASSARSAGYGYTFGSGTRLTVV.